This record looks at one T cell receptor beta chain sequence and its context. There is no known antigen for this receptor. No per-base quality is available; no much larger clone lies one base away. This entry belongs to a study of CD8+ T cells in alopecia areata (dated by TCRdb to the late 2010s). Broadly, across the study: The treated patients took part in an open-label pilot trial in which moderate-to-severe alopecia areata was treated with oral tofacitinib at 5 to 10 mg twice daily. Tofacitinib was given for 6 to 18 months, followed by 6 months of follow-up off drug to assess delayed response and recurrence. Disease severity in treated patients was measured with the SALT score, which quantifies the percentage of affected scalp surface area. To study T cell clonal expansion in alopecia areata, the researchers applied high-throughput TCRbeta sequencing to both the C3H/HeJ mouse model and human patients. Human TCRbeta sequencing covered scalp tissue and sorted CD4+ and CD8+ peripheral blood T cells from patchy and totalis/universalis alopecia areata patients and healthy controls. Tofacitinib-treated patients had biopsies at baseline and at 4 and 24 weeks of treatment, with a later scalp biopsy in several patients. Scalp clonality was compared among normal scalp (n=4), patchy alopecia areata scalp (n=8), and alopecia totalis/universalis scalp (n=8). RNA was extracted with the PAXgene miRNA kit for fixed scalp, the miRNeasy kit for PBMCs, and the RNeasy kit for mouse skin. TCRbeta CDR3 regions were amplified by immunoSEQ multiplex PCR with 35 Vbeta forward and 13 Jbeta reverse primers. The paper's findings and limits, for the study overall: The treated cohort was small, with a single nonresponder, so links between baseline CD8+ expansion and response need larger studies. Scalp clonality and the number of expanded CD8+ clones among the top 100 scalp clones were significantly decreased by tofacitinib. Unlike mouse skin, which is dominated by gammadelta T cells, normal human skin has resident alphabeta T cells that are also sequenced, and this complicates analysis of the scalp TCR repertoire. Compared with normal scalp, lesional scalp, particularly in alopecia totalis/universalis, had higher clonality and more expanded CD8+ clones, which suggests antigenic drive. Many expanded lesional clones persisted in scalp and blood during tofacitinib treatment, which may partly explain relapse after stopping treatment. Compared with mice, TCR sequences shared between patients were less clear, possibly partly because of HLA diversity across the patient population.

In the paper's terms, the time point label means: around 22 weeks on oral tofacitinib. The treatment or condition label, as the study defines it: oral pan-JAK inhibitor, 5-10 mg twice daily. From alopecia areata patients, peripheral blood was collected along with lesional scalp punch biopsies. PBMCs were isolated by density centrifugation and stained for CD3, CD4 and CD8, and CD4+ and CD8+ T cells were sorted on a FACSAria. Libraries were prepared through the immunoSEQ multiplex PCR assay. To provide template for TCR sequencing, every sample had RNA extracted and reverse transcribed into cDNA. SuperScript III was used for first-strand cDNA synthesis, primed with a 2:1 mix of oligo-dT and random hexamers. A synthetic immune receptor repertoire was used to assess amplification bias, and residual bias was removed computationally. The study's processing was this. Raw reads were preprocessed to remove errors, and CDR3 was defined according to IMGT conventions as the region from the conserved cysteine to phenylalanine. To get clonality, Shannon entropy was normalized by log2 of the number of productive unique TCRs and the result was subtracted from 1. Scalp TCRbeta sequences were cross-referenced with sorted blood CD4 and CD8 repertoires so that the CD4 or CD8 identity of scalp clones could be inferred. The source is immuneACCESS, and TCRdb retained only in-frame sequences with V and J called. Part of the clones is not carried over; for the studies checked, unresolved V genes explain less than half of this, and the remainder is unexplained. V, J and clone size were drawn from that table, and D and trimming were deduced from the DNA. This sample comprises about 110,000 clones, 65% to 85% of them detected only once. The ten largest clones represent 20% to 25% of the sample.

CDR1 and CDR2 (MNHNS, SASEGT) derive from the germline V gene. Trimming removed 5 bases from V and 0 bases from J; the gene matches leave 7 bases unexplained. The CDR3, cysteine through phenylalanine, is 17 amino acids long. Only CDR3 DNA remains: 51 bases, in frame from the first base. This clonotype was sampled from a human donor with alopecia areata. This specimen consisted of CD8+ T cells sorted from blood, obtained at week 24, from a patient treated with tofacitinib. The chain was built from TRBV6-1 and TRBJ2-6, with 7 bases in between that match TRBD1. This receptor has the CDR3 CASSQGQVYSGANVLTF. The nucleotide sequence reads as follows: TGTGCCAGCAGTCAAGGACAGGTTTACTCTGGGGCCAACGTCCTGACTTTC.